This T cell receptor beta chain was sequenced during a study of glioma-infiltrating T cells. Amplification of TCR alpha and beta CDR3 regions from RNA used iRepertoire nested multiplex PCR. TCRdb used MiXCR to reprocess the multiplex PCR reads, holding one entry per CDR3 protein. The table shows approximately 140,000 distinct CDR3 sequences, with under 30% occurring only once. J lost 7 bases, V lost 0 bases, and 7 bases had no gene match. The CDR3 runs to 15 residues. Germline lookup yields CDR1 LGHDT and CDR2 YNNKEL (reference sequence). The receptor comes from a human donor with low-grade glioma or glioblastoma, undergoing nonglioma brain surgery, or in good health (not recorded which). The rearrangement joins TRBV3-1 to TRBJ1-1; 8 bases map to TRBD1. Sequenced material: glioma tissue, nonneoplastic brain tissue, or PBMCs (not recorded which). CDR3 residues: CASSQEPRGRHEAFF. The CDR3 DNA sequence: TGTGCCAGCAGCCAAGAACCCAGGGGGCGTCATGAAGCTTTCTTT.